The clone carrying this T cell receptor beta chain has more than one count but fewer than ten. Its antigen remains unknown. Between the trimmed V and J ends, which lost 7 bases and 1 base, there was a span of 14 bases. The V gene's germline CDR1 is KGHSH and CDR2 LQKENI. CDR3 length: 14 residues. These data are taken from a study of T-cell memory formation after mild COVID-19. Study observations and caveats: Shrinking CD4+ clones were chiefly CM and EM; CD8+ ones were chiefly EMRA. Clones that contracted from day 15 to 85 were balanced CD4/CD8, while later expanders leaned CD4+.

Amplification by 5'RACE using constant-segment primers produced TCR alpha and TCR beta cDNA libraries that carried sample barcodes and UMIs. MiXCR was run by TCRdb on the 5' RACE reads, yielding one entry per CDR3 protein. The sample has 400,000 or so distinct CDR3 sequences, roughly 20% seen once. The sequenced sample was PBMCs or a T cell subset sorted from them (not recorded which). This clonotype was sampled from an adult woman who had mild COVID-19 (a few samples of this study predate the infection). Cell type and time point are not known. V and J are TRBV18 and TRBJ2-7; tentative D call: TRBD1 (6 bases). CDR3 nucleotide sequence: TGTGCCAGCTTCAACAGGGTGGGGTCCTACGAGCAGTACTTC. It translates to CASFNRVGSYEQYF.